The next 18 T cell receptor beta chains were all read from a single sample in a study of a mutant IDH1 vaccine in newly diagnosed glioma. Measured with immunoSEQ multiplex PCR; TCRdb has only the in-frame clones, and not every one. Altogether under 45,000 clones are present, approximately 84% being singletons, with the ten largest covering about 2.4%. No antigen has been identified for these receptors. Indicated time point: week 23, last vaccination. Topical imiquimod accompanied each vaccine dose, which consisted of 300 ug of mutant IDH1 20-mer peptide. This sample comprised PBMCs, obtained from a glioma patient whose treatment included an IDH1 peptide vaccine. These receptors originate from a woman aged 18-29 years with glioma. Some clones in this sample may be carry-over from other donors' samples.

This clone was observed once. CDR3 sequence reads: CASSQGVRKDTEAFF. CDR3 in DNA: TGCGCCAGCAGCCAAGGGGTACGGAAGGACACTGAAGCTTTCTTT. The V call is TRBV4-1, the J call TRBJ1-1; D not resolved. V was pared by 1 base and J by 3 bases, with 12 bases between. Germline loops: CDR1 MGHRA, CDR2 YSYEKL. The CDR3 is 15 residues long.

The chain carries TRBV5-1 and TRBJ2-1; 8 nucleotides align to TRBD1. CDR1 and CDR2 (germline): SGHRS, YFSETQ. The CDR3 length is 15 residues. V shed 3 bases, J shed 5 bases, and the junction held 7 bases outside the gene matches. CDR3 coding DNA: TGCGCCAGCAGCTCCCAGGGGGCCGCTAACAATGAGCAGTTCTTC. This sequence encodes CASSSQGAANNEQFF.

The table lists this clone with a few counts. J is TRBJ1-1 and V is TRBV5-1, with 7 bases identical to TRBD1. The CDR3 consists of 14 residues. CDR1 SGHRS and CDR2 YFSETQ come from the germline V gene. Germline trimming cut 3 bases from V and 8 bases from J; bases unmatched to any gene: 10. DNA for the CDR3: TGCGCCAGCAGCTACCGGGACAGAATTTCCGAAGCTTTCTTT. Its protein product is CASSYRDRISEAFF.

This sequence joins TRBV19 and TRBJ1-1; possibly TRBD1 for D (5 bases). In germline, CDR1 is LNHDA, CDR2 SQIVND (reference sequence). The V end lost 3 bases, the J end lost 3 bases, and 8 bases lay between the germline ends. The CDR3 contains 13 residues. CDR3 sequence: CASSILGHTEAFF. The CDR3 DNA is TGTGCCAGTAGTATTCTGGGGCACACTGAAGCTTTCTTT.

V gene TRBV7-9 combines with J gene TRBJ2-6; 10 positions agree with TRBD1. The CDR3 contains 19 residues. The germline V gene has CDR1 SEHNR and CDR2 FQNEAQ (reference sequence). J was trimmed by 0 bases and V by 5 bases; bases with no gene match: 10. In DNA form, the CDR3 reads TGTGCCAGCAGCCTCGGACAGGGGGTTTCTCTCTCTGGGGCCAACGTCCTGACTTTC. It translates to CASSLGQGVSLSGANVLTF. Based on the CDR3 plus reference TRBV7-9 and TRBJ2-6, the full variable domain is DTGVSQNPRHKITKRGQNVTFRCDPISEHNRLYWYRQTLGQGPEFLTYFQNEAQLEKSRLLSDRFSAERPKGSFSTLEIQRTEQGDSAMYLCASSLGQGVSLSGANVLTFGAGSRLTVL.

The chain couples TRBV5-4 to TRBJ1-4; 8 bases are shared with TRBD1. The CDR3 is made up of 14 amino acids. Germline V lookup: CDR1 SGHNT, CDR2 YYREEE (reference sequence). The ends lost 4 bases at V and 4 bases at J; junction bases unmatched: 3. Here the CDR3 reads CASSPGGLNEKLFF. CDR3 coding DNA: TGTGCCAGCAGCCCAGGGGGCCTTAATGAAAAACTGTTTTTT. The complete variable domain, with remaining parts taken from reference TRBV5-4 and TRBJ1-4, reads ETGVTQSPTHLIKTRGQQVTLRCSSQSGHNTVSWYQQALGQGPQFIFQYYREEENGRGNFPPRFSGLQFPNYSSELNVNALELDDSALYLCASSPGGLNEKLFFGSGTQLSVL.

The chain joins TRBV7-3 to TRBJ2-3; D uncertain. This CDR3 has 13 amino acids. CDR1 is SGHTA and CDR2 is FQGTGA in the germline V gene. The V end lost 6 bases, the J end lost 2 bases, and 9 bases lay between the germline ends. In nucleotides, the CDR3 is TGTGCCAGCAGACTTTCGATCACAGATACGCAGTATTTT. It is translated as CASRLSITDTQYF.

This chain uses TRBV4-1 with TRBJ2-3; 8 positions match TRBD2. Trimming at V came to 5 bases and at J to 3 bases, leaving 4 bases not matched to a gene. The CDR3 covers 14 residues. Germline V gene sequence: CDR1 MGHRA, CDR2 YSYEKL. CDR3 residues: CASSSPGGTDTQYF. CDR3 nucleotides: TGCGCCAGCAGCTCACCGGGGGGGACAGATACGCAGTATTTT.

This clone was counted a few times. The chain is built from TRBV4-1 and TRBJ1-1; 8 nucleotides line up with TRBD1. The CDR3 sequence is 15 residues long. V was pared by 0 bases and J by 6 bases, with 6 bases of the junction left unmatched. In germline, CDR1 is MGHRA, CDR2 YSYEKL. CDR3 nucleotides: TGCGCCAGCAGCCAAGATCGTAGGACAGGGTCTGAAGCTTTCTTT. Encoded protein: CASSQDRRTGSEAFF.

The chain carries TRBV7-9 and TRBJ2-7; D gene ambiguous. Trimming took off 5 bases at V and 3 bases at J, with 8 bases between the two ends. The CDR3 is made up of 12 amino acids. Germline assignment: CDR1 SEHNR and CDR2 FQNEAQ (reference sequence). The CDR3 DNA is TGTGCCAGCAGCCCCTCTTTCTACGAGCAGTACTTC. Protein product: CASSPSFYEQYF.

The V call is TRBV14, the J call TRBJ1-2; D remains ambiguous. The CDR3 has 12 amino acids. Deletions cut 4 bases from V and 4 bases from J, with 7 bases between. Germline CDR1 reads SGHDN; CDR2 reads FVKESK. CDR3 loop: CASSPQGYGYTF. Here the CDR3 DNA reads TGTGCCAGCAGCCCACAAGGCTATGGCTACACCTTC.

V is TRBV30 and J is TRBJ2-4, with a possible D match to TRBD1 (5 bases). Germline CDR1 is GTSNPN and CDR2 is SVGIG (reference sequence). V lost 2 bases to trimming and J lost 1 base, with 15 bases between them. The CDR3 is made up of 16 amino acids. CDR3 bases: TGTGCCTGGAGTCCCCACAGGCGGACCGCCAAAAACATTCAGTACTTC. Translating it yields CAWSPHRRTAKNIQYF.

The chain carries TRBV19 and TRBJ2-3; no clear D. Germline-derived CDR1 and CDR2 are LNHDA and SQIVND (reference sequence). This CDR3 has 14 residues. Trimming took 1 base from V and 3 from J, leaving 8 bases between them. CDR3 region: CASSIVTGTDTQYF. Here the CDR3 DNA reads TGTGCCAGTAGTATAGTGACCGGGACAGATACGCAGTATTTT. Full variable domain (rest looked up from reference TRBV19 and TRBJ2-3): DGGITQSPKYLFRKEGQNVTLSCEQNLNHDAMYWYRQDPGQGLRLIYYSQIVNDFQKGDIAEGYSVSREKKESFPLTVTSAQKNPTAFYLCASSIVTGTDTQYFGPGTRLTVL.

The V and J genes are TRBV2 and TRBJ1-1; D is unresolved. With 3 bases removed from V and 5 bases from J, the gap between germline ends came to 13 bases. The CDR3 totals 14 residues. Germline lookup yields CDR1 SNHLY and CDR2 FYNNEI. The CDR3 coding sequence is TGTGCCAGCAGTGAGTTAAGGGCTGGGACTGAAGCTTTCTTT. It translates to CASSELRAGTEAFF.

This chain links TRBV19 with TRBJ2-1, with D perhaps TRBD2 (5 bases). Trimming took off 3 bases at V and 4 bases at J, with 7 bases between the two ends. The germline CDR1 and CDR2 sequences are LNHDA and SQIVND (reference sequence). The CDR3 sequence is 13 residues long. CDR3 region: CASSMDFYNEQFF. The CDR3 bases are TGTGCCAGTAGTATGGACTTTTACAATGAGCAGTTCTTC.

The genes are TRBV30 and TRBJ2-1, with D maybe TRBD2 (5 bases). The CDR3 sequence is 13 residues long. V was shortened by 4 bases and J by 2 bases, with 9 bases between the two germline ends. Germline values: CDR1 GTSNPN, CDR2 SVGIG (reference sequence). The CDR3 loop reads CAWTADTYNEQFF. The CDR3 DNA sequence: TGTGCCTGGACAGCGGATACCTACAATGAGCAGTTCTTC. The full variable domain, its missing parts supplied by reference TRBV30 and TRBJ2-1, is SQTIHQWPATLVQPVGSPLSLECTVEGTSNPNLYWYRQAAGRGLQLLFYSVGIGQISSEVPQNLSASRPQDRQFILSSKKLLLSDSGFYLCAWTADTYNEQFFGPGTRLTVL.

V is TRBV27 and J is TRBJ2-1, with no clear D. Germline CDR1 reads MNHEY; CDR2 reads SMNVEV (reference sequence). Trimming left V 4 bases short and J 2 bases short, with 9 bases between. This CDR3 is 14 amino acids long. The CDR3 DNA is TGTGCCAGCAGTTCGATTCAGCCCTACAATGAGCAGTTCTTC. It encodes CASSSIQPYNEQFF.

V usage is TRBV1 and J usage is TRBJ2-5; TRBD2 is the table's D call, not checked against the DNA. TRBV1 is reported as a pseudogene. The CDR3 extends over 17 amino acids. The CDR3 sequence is CTSSQDLAGGPLETQYF. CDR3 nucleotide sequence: TGCACCAGCAGCCAAGACCTAGCGGGAGGGCCGTTGGAGACCCAGTACTTC.